This note documents a single TCR beta chain sequence. Germline V lookup: CDR1 LNHNV, CDR2 YYDKDF (reference sequence). V was trimmed by 3 bases and J by 4 bases, leaving 10 bases between them. CDR3 length equals 13 residues. The entry originates in a study of cytomegalovirus exposure and HLA in healthy donors. 60 Vbeta and 13 Jbeta primers were used in PCR. The table came from immunoSEQ multiplex PCR; TCRdb's copy has only in-frame clones and leaves some out. The sample yields roughly 70,000 clones, 70% to 85% seen once. This TCR derives from a human donor in good health. The gene calls are TRBV15 and TRBJ2-7, with TRBD2 as a possible D gene (6 bases). The sample comprised PBMCs. The CDR3 here is CATSRESGYEQYF. The CDR3 coding sequence is TGTGCCACCAGCAGGGAGAGCGGGTACGAGCAGTACTTC.